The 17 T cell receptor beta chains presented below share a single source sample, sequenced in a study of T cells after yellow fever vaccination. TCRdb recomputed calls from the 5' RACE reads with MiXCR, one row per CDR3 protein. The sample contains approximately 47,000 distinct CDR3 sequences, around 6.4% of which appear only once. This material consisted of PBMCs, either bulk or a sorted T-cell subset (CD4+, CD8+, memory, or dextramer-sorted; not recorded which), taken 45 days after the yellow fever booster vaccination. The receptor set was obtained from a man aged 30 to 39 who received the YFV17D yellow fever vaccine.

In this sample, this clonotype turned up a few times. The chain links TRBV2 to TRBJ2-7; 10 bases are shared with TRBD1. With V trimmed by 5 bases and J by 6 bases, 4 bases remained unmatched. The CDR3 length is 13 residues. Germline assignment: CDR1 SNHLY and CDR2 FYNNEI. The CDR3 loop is CASSYRTGGEQYF. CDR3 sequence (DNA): TGTGCCAGCAGTTACCGGACAGGGGGCGAGCAGTACTTC. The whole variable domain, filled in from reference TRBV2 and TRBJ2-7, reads EPEVTQTPSHQVTQMGQEVILRCVPISNHLYFYWYRQILGQKVEFLVSFYNNEISEKSEIFDDQFSVERPDGSNFTLKIRSTKLEDSAMYFCASSYRTGGEQYFGPGTRLTVT.

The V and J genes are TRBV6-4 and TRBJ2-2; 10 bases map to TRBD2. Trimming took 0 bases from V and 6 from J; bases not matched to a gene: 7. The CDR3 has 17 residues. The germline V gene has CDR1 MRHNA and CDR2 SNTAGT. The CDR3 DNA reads TGTGCCAGCAGTGACTCTAAGCTAGCGGGAGCTTCCGGGGAGCTGTTTTTT. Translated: CASSDSKLAGASGELFF.

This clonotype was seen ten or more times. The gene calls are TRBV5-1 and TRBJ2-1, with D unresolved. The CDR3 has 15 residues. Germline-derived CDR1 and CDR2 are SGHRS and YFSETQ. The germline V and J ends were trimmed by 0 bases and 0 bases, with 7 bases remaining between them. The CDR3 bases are TGCGCCAGCAGCTTGGGTTCCAGCTCCTACAATGAGCAGTTCTTC. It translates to CASSLGSSSYNEQFF.

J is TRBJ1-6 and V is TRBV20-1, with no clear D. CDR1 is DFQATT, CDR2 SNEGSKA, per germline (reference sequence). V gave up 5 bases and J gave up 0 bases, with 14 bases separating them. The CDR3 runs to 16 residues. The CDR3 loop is CSAAIGGDSYNSPLHF. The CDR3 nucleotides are TGCAGTGCTGCCATCGGTGGGGACTCCTATAATTCACCCCTCCACTTT.

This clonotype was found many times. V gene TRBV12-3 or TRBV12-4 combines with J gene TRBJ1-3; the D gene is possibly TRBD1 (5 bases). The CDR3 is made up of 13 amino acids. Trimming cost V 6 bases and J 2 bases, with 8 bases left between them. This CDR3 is CASRRGAGNTIYF. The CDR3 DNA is TGTGCCAGCAGAAGAGGGGCTGGAAACACCATATATTTT.

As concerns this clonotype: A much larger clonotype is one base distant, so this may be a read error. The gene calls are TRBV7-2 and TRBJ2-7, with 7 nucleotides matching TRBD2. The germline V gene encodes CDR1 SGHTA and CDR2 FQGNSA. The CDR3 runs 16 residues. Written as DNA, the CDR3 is TGTGCCCGCAGCAACCGCATAGCGGGCCTCACCTACGAGCAGTACTTC. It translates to CARSNRIAGLTYEQYF. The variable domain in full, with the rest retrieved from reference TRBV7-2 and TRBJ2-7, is GAGVSQSPSNKVTEKGKDVELRCDPISGHTALYWYRQSLGQGLEFLIYFQGNSAPDKSGLPSDRFSAERTGGSVSTLTIQRTQQEDSAVYLCARSNRIAGLTYEQYFGPGTRLTVT.

CDR3 bases: TGTGCCAGTAGAACTTCAACAGGCAGCTCTGGGGCCAACGTCCTGACTTTC. Translated, it gives CASRTSTGSSGANVLTF. The gene calls are TRBV19 and TRBJ2-6, with D possibly matching TRBD1 (5 bases). The V gene's germline CDR1 is LNHDA and CDR2 SQIVND (reference sequence). V lost 6 bases to trimming and J lost 0 bases, with 15 bases between them. The CDR3 spans 17 residues.

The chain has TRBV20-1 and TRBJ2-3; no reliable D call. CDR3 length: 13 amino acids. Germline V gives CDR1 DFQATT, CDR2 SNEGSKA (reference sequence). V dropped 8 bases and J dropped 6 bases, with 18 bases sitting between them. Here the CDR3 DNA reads TGCAGTCGGGCTCTCAGAGGACGGGATACGCAGTATTTT. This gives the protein CSRALRGRDTQYF.

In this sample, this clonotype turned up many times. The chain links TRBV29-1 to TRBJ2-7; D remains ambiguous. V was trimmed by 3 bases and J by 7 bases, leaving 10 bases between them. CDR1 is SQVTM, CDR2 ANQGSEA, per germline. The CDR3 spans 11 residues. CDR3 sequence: CSVDELGEQYF. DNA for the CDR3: TGCAGCGTTGATGAACTGGGGGAGCAGTACTTC.

The CDR3 region is CASKENSGRIYEQYF. CDR3 sequence (DNA): TGCGCCAGCAAGGAGAATAGCGGGAGGATTTACGAGCAGTACTTC. The genes are TRBV5-1 and TRBJ2-7; 10 positions match TRBD2. From germline, CDR1 is SGHRS and CDR2 YFSETQ. J gave up 4 bases and V 6 bases, and 10 bases lay outside the gene matches. The CDR3 is 15 amino acids.

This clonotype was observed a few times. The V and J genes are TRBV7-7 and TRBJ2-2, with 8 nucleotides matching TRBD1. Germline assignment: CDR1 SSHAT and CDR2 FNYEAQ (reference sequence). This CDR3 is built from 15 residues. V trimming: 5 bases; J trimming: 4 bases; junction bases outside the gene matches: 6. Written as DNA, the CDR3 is TGTGCCAGCAGCCCGAGGACAGGGCCCACCGGGGAGCTGTTTTTT. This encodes CASSPRTGPTGELFF. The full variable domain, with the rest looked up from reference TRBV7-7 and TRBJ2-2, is GAGVSQSPRYKVTKRGQDVTLRCDPISSHATLYWYQQALGQGPEFLTYFNYEAQPDKSGLPSDRFSAERPEGSISTLTIQRTEQRDSAMYRCASSPRTGPTGELFFGEGSRLTVL.

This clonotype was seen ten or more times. This CDR3 is CASSRTSERNEQFF. CDR3 nucleotide sequence: TGTGCCAGCAGTCGGACTAGCGAGAGGAATGAGCAGTTCTTC. The chain uses TRBV6-5 and TRBJ2-1; the match to TRBD2 covers 9 bases. The germline CDR1 and CDR2 sequences are MNHEY and SVGAGI. This CDR3 has 14 amino acids. V shed 5 bases, J shed 7 bases, and the junction held 6 bases outside the gene matches.

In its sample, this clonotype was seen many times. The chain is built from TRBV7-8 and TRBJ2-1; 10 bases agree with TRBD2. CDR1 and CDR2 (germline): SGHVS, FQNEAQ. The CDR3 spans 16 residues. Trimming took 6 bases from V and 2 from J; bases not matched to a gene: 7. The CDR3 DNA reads TGTGCCAGCAGTGACTCAGCGGGAGGGCCCTACAATGAGCAGTTCTTC. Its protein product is CASSDSAGGPYNEQFF.

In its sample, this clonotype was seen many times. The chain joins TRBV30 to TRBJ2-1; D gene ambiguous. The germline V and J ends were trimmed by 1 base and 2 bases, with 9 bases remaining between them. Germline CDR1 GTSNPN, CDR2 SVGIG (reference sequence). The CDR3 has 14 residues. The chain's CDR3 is CAWSGRGPYNEQFF. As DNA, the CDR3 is TGTGCCTGGAGTGGACGCGGACCCTACAATGAGCAGTTCTTC.

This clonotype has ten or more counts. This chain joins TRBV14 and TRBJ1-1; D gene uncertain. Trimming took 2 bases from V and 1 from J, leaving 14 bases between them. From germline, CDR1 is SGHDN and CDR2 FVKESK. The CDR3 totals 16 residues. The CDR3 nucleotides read TGTGCCAGCAGCCAACTCCCACCACGCCAGAACACTGAAGCTTTCTTT. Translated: CASSQLPPRQNTEAFF.

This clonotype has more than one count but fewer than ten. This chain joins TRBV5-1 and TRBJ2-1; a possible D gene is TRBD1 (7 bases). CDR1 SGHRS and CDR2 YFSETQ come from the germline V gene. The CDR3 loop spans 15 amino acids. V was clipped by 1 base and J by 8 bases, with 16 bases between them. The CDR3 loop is CASSLRQGGFDEQFF. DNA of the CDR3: TGCGCCAGCAGCTTGCGTCAGGGGGGCTTTGATGAGCAGTTCTTC.

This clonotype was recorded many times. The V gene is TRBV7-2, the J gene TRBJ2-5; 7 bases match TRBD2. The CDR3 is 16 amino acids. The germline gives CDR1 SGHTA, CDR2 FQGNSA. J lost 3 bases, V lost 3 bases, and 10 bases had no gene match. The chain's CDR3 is CASSLSGTTSKETQYF. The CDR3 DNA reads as TGTGCCAGCAGCTTGAGCGGGACGACCTCCAAAGAGACCCAGTACTTC. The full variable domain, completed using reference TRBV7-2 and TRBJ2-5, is GAGVSQSPSNKVTEKGKDVELRCDPISGHTALYWYRQSLGQGLEFLIYFQGNSAPDKSGLPSDRFSAERTGGSVSTLTIQRTQQEDSAVYLCASSLSGTTSKETQYFGPGTRLLVL.